This T cell receptor beta chain came from a study of blood T cells in healthy people across ages. Per sample, extraction of total RNA gave at least 5.5 micrograms in every case. Germline loops: CDR1 MNHEY, CDR2 SVGEGT. This CDR3 has 12 amino acids. V lost 6 bases, J lost 5 bases, and 3 bases stayed unmatched. Using a J-beta primer mix together with a sample-barcoded 5' primer, a second PCR was run for about 6 to 11 cycles. MiXCR, run by TCRdb on the 5' RACE reads, gives a single entry per CDR3 protein. The sample contains 1.5 million to 2 million distinct CDR3 sequences, about 50% of which appear only once.

The V gene is TRBV6-2 or TRBV6-3, the J gene TRBJ2-5, with 7 bases identical to TRBD1. Source material: blood. The clonotype originates from a woman between 40 and 55 years old in good health. CDR3 sequence reads: CASRGTAETQYF. CDR3 sequence (DNA): TGTGCCAGCAGGGGGACAGCGGAGACCCAGTACTTC.